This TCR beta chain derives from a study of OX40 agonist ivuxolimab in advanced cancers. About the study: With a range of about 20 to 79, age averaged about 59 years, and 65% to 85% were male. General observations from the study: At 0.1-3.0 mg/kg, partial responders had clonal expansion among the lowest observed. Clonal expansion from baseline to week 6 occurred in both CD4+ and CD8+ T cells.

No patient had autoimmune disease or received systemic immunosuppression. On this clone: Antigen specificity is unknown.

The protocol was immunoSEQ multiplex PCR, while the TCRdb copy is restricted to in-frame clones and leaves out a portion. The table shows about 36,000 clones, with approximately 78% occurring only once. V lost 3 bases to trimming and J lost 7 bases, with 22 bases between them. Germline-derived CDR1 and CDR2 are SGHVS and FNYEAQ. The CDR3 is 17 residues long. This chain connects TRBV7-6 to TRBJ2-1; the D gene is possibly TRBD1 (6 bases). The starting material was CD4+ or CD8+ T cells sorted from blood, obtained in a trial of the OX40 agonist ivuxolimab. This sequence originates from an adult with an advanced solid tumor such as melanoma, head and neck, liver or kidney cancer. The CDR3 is CASSFSITRGLRNEQFF. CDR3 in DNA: TGTGCCAGCAGCTTCTCAATAACCAGGGGTCTGAGGAATGAGCAGTTCTTC. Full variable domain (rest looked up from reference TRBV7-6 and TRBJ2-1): GAGVSQSPRYKVTKRGQDVALRCDPISGHVSLYWYRQALGQGPEFLTYFNYEAQQDKSGLPNDRFSAERPEGSISTLTIQRTEQRDSAMYRCASSFSITRGLRNEQFFGPGTRLTVL.